This T cell receptor beta chain was captured in a study of CD8+ T cells in alopecia areata. Germline CDR1 reads SGHDN; CDR2 reads FVKESK. The CDR3 is made up of 12 amino acids. Trimming pared 4 bases from V and 7 bases from J, leaving 8 bases between. cDNA reverse transcribed from extracted RNA served as the sequencing template. Generated by immunoSEQ multiplex PCR, the TCRdb table keeps only in-frame clones and is missing some. Here the sample spans fewer than 250,000 clones, approximately 56% being singletons. This sample's treatment: oral pan-JAK inhibitor, 5-10 mg twice daily. The genes are TRBV14 and TRBJ1-3, with D uncertain. The sequence was obtained from a human donor with alopecia areata. This sample comprised CD4+ T cells sorted from blood, obtained at week 4, from a patient treated with tofacitinib. The CDR3 protein is CASSPTRNTIYF. The CDR3 region has the DNA TGTGCCAGCAGCCCGACCAGGAACACCATATATTTT.